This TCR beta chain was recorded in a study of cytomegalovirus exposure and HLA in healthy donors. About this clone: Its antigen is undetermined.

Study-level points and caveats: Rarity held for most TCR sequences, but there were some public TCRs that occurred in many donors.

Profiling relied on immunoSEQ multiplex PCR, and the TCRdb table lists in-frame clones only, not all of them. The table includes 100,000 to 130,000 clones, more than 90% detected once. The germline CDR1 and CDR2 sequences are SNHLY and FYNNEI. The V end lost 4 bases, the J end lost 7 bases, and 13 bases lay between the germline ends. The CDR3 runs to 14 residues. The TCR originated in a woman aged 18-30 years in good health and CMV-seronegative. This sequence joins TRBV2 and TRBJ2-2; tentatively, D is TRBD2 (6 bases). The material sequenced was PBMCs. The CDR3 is CASSGGDGGGELFF. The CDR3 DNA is TGTGCCAGCAGTGGCGGCGACGGGGGCGGGGAGCTGTTTTTT.